The clone carrying this T cell receptor beta chain was picked up many times. These data are taken from a study of T cells in Graves' hyperthyroidism and ophthalmopathy. CDR1 is DFQATT and CDR2 is SNEGSKA in the germline V gene (reference sequence). Trimming shortened V by 6 bases and J by 10 bases, and 18 bases separated the two germline ends. CDR3 length equals 12 residues. Isolation of PBMCs was performed on around 9.8 ml fresh peripheral blood. Amplification targeted TCR beta CDR3 regions from RNA transcripts. In the first-round RT-PCR of the TCR CDR3, the HTBI primer set was used. TCRdb itself ran the multiplex PCR reads through MiXCR, one entry per CDR3 protein. The sample has about 360,000 distinct CDR3 sequences; more than 15% are singletons.

V and J are TRBV20-1 and TRBJ1-1; D remains unclear. This clonotype was sampled from a woman in her late teens or twenties with Graves' hyperthyroidism that later progressed to Graves' ophthalmopathy. The sample taken for sequencing was blood. This CDR3 is CSAERETGVAFF. DNA for the CDR3: TGCAGTGCCGAAAGGGAAACGGGTGTAGCTTTCTTT.